The 30 T cell receptor beta chains presented below share a single source sample, sequenced in a study of T cells after posttransplantation cyclophosphamide. TCRdb's table, derived via immunoSEQ multiplex PCR, lists solely in-frame clones and lacks some. Of roughly 17,000 clones listed, 85% are singletons. Sampled 1 year posttransplant, controls received myeloablative marrow transplants, methotrexate and a calcineurin inhibitor. The specimen comprised PBMCs, sampled after allogeneic stem cell transplant with calcineurin inhibitor and methotrexate. These receptors were taken from a female patient in her late teens or twenties who received an allogeneic stem cell transplant from an unrelated donor, was CMV-positive, and had acute and chronic GVHD. The graft donor may have contributed some T cells.

This clone showed up just once. V gene TRBV5-1 combines with J gene TRBJ2-2; 8 nucleotides line up with TRBD1. V dropped 4 bases and J dropped 4; count of bases not matched to a gene: 9. The CDR3 is 16 amino acids. Germline V gives CDR1 SGHRS, CDR2 YFSETQ. CDR3 sequence (DNA): TGCGCCAGCAGCAACCCAGGGGGCCTGGTCACCGGGGAGCTGTTTTTT. It translates to CASSNPGGLVTGELFF.

The chain joins TRBV5-1 to TRBJ2-3, with a tentative D call TRBD2 (5 bases). This CDR3 has 16 amino acids. Germline values: CDR1 SGHRS, CDR2 YFSETQ. The V end was cut by 2 bases, the J end by 0 bases, with 13 bases between. CDR3 bases: TGCGCCAGCAGCTTCCGCGGACTGACTAGCACAGATACGCAGTATTTT. Protein product: CASSFRGLTSTDTQYF.

The chain couples TRBV5-1 to TRBJ1-1; no clear D gene. Germline V gives CDR1 SGHRS, CDR2 YFSETQ. V was clipped by 4 bases and J by 1 base, with 8 bases between them. The length of the CDR3 is 13 residues. DNA for the CDR3: TGCGCCAGCAGCCCCACACGGAACACTGAAGCTTTCTTT. Translated, it gives CASSPTRNTEAFF.

This chain connects TRBV6-5 to TRBJ2-7, with TRBD1 as a possible D gene (5 bases). Germline V gene lookup returns CDR1 MNHEY and CDR2 SVGAGI. This CDR3 is 13 amino acids long. V shed 0 bases and J shed 3 bases, with 6 bases lying between them. The CDR3 is CASSYSTDYEQYF. Written as DNA, the CDR3 is TGTGCCAGCAGTTACTCGACAGACTACGAGCAGTACTTC.

The chain combines TRBV10-2 with TRBJ1-1; 9 bases are a match to TRBD1. CDR3 length: 17 residues. CDR1 WSHSY and CDR2 SAAADI come from the germline V gene. Trimming removed 3 bases from V and 5 bases from J; junction bases left unmatched: 13. In DNA, the CDR3 is TGCGCCAGCAGTGAAGTTACAGGGGGCGCAGTAGGGACTGAAGCTTTCTTT. This codes for CASSEVTGGAVGTEAFF.

The genes are TRBV5-1 and TRBJ1-1, with a possible D match to TRBD1 (5 bases). The V and J ends lost 1 base and 5 bases respectively, with 12 bases between them. This CDR3 is built from 14 residues. Germline V gene sequence: CDR1 SGHRS, CDR2 YFSETQ. CDR3 nucleotides: TGCGCCAGCAGCTTGTACGGGCGGGGGACTGAAGCTTTCTTT. It is translated as CASSLYGRGTEAFF.

This chain joins TRBV19 and TRBJ2-5; 7 bases are shared with TRBD1. The V gene's germline CDR1 is LNHDA and CDR2 SQIVND (reference sequence). This CDR3 is 14 amino acids long. V gave up 3 bases and J gave up 3 bases; unmatched junction bases: 4. The CDR3 here is CASSIDGTEETQYF. The CDR3 DNA reads as TGTGCCAGTAGTATCGATGGGACAGAAGAGACCCAGTACTTC.

The rearrangement links TRBV29-1 to TRBJ2-5; D is possibly TRBD2 (5 bases). This CDR3 contains 16 residues. Germline V lookup: CDR1 SQVTM, CDR2 ANQGSEA. Trimming cost V 5 bases and J 4 bases, with 23 bases left between them. In nucleotides, the CDR3 is TGCAGCGTTCTCGAAGAGGAGGTAGGGTGGGGAGAGACCCAGTACTTC. Protein product: CSVLEEEVGWGETQYF.

The genes are TRBV30 and TRBJ2-1, with 11 bases lining up with TRBD2. Trimming took 4 bases from V and 7 from J; bases not matched to a gene: 9. This CDR3 comprises 15 residues. Germline values: CDR1 GTSNPN, CDR2 SVGIG (reference sequence). CDR3 DNA sequence: TGTGCCTGGACCACGGGACTAGCGGACACTAATGAGCAGTTCTTC. Translation: CAWTTGLADTNEQFF.

The chain carries TRBV29-1 and TRBJ1-2; D gene uncertain. CDR3 length equals 11 residues. The V end lost 5 bases, the J end lost 8 bases, and 12 bases lay between the germline ends. Looked up from germline, CDR1 is SQVTM and CDR2 is ANQGSEA. Written as DNA, the CDR3 is TGCAGCGTTACTTATGAGGCCGGCTACACCTTC. Residues: CSVTYEAGYTF.

The CDR3 sequence: CASSGRDYPNTDTQYF. CDR3 in DNA: TGTGCCAGCAGCGGCCGGGACTACCCGAATACAGATACGCAGTATTTT. The chain employs TRBV7-9 and TRBJ2-3; 7 bases match TRBD2. The CDR3 contains 16 residues. V was clipped by 5 bases and J by 3 bases; unmatched bases: 11. Germline assignment: CDR1 SEHNR and CDR2 FQNEAQ (reference sequence).

V is TRBV2 and J is TRBJ2-1; 10 bases are shared with TRBD2. The V gene's germline CDR1 is SNHLY and CDR2 FYNNEI. CDR3 length equals 17 residues. After removal of 3 bases from V and 6 bases from J, the junction contained 11 bases not matched to a gene. CDR3 sequence (DNA): TGTGCCAGCAGTGATCCTAGCGGGAGAATAATGATCAATGAGCAGTTCTTC. Protein product: CASSDPSGRIMINEQFF. Complete variable domain (other parts from reference TRBV2 and TRBJ2-1): EPEVTQTPSHQVTQMGQEVILRCVPISNHLYFYWYRQILGQKVEFLVSFYNNEISEKSEIFDDQFSVERPDGSNFTLKIRSTKLEDSAMYFCASSDPSGRIMINEQFFGPGTRLTVL.

The chain recombines TRBV7-9 with TRBJ1-5; D is undetermined. With 2 bases removed from V and 3 bases from J, the gap between germline ends came to 8 bases. From germline, CDR1 is SEHNR and CDR2 FQNEAQ (reference sequence). The CDR3 extends over 14 amino acids. CDR3 residues: CASSLIGLNQPQHF. In DNA, the CDR3 is TGTGCCAGCAGCTTAATTGGGCTCAATCAGCCCCAGCATTTT.

This chain joins TRBV18 and TRBJ2-1; tentatively, D is TRBD2 (5 bases). V was clipped by 5 bases and J by 3 bases, with 8 bases between them. The length of the CDR3 is 13 residues. CDR1 and CDR2 (germline): KGHSH, LQKENI. As DNA, the CDR3 is TGTGCCAGCTCATCGGGGATCTACAATGAGCAGTTCTTC. It translates to CASSSGIYNEQFF. Looking up the rest from reference TRBV18 and TRBJ2-1 gives the full variable domain: NAGVMQNPRHLVRRRGQEARLRCSPMKGHSHVYWYRQLPEEGLKFMVYLQKENIIDESGMPKERFSAEFPKEGPSILRIQQVVRGDSAAYFCASSSGIYNEQFFGPGTRLTVL.

The chain links TRBV5-1 to TRBJ2-3, with D perhaps matching TRBD2 (5 bases). The CDR3 is 15 residues long. Germline values: CDR1 SGHRS, CDR2 YFSETQ. With 4 bases removed from V and 4 bases from J, the gap between germline ends came to 16 bases. The CDR3 sequence: CASSEDSGISDTQYF. CDR3 DNA: TGCGCCAGCAGCGAAGACTCGGGGATTTCAGATACGCAGTATTTT.

The chain is built from TRBV2 and TRBJ1-2, with 7 bases matching TRBD1. V trimming: 9 bases; J trimming: 5 bases; junction bases outside the gene matches: 3. Germline assignment: CDR1 SNHLY and CDR2 FYNNEI. This CDR3 has 11 residues. The CDR3 is CASHRGYGYTF. DNA for the CDR3: TGTGCCAGTCACAGGGGATATGGCTACACCTTC.

The V gene is TRBV7-9, the J gene TRBJ2-3; TRBD2 matches at 8 bases. Losses at the gene ends were 0 bases for V and 5 bases for J; bases not matched to a gene: 10. This CDR3 spans 17 amino acids. Germline V gives CDR1 SEHNR, CDR2 FQNEAQ (reference sequence). CDR3: CASSLAELAGVVDTQYF. The CDR3 DNA reads as TGTGCCAGCAGCTTAGCAGAGCTAGCGGGCGTCGTAGATACGCAGTATTTT.

This clone was observed a few times. This chain links TRBV9 with TRBJ2-2; TRBD2 aligns across 12 bases. The germline V gene encodes CDR1 SGDLS and CDR2 YYNGEE. This CDR3 is built from 17 residues. The ends lost 4 bases at V and 0 bases at J; junction bases unmatched: 4. The CDR3 is CASSSGLAGTNTGELFF. The CDR3 nucleotides are TGTGCCAGCAGCTCCGGACTAGCGGGAACGAACACCGGGGAGCTGTTTTTT.

The chain recombines TRBV7-2 with TRBJ2-4, with TRBD2 matching 9 bases. CDR1 is SGHTA and CDR2 is FQGNSA in the germline V gene. The trim removed 2 bases at V and 0 bases at J, leaving 11 bases unmatched. This CDR3 has 19 amino acids. This chain's CDR3 is CASSLILSGRLGAKNIQYF. CDR3 sequence (DNA): TGTGCCAGCAGCTTAATTCTGAGCGGGAGGTTGGGAGCCAAAAACATTCAGTACTTC.

The gene calls are TRBV19 and TRBJ1-5; D is unresolved. The CDR3 totals 14 residues. Trimming pared 5 bases from V and 6 bases from J, leaving 14 bases between. Germline V gene data show CDR1 as LNHDA and CDR2 as SQIVND (reference sequence). CDR3 DNA sequence: TGTGCCAGTAGTTGGTCGGGTATGCCTCAGCCCCAGCATTTT. Its protein is CASSWSGMPQPQHF.

This chain connects TRBV6-4 to TRBJ2-1; D is perhaps TRBD2 (5 bases). Germline loops: CDR1 MRHNA, CDR2 SNTAGT. CDR3 length: 15 amino acids. V gave up 5 bases and J gave up 3 bases, with 14 bases separating them. CDR3 in DNA: TGTGCCAGCAGTACGGAGGCCCCAAACTACAATGAGCAGTTCTTC. This translates into CASSTEAPNYNEQFF.

CDR3 sequence reads: CASTSGERRVDGYTF. CDR3 coding DNA: TGCGCCAGCACTTCAGGGGAAAGGCGGGTAGATGGCTACACCTTC. The V call is TRBV5-1, the J call TRBJ1-2, with D possibly TRBD1 on 6 matching bases. V lost 6 bases to trimming and J lost 6 bases, with 21 bases between them. Germline assignment: CDR1 SGHRS and CDR2 YFSETQ. There are 15 residues in the CDR3.

The chain joins TRBV4-1 to TRBJ2-7; D is perhaps TRBD1 (6 bases). CDR1 and CDR2 (germline): MGHRA, YSYEKL. The length of the CDR3 is 14 residues. The ends were cut back, 6 bases at V and 5 bases at J, with 17 bases in the middle. CDR3: CASSPGAWVDEQYF. For the CDR3, the DNA is TGCGCCAGCAGTCCAGGGGCCTGGGTCGACGAGCAGTACTTC.

This clone is judged large (0.1 to 1%). The gene calls are TRBV5-4 and TRBJ2-2; 7 nucleotides match TRBD2. The V gene's germline CDR1 is SGHNT and CDR2 YYREEE (reference sequence). The CDR3 loop spans 16 amino acids. Unmatched junction bases numbered 2, after V lost 0 bases and J lost 0 bases. Here the CDR3 reads CASSLDAGANTGELFF. The CDR3 DNA reads TGTGCCAGCAGCTTGGACGCGGGAGCGAACACCGGGGAGCTGTTTTTT. Combining the CDR3 with reference TRBV5-4 and TRBJ2-2 gives the whole variable domain ETGVTQSPTHLIKTRGQQVTLRCSSQSGHNTVSWYQQALGQGPQFIFQYYREEENGRGNFPPRFSGLQFPNYSSELNVNALELDDSALYLCASSLDAGANTGELFFGEGSRLTVL.

The sample holds one count of this clone. The CDR3 region has the DNA TGTGCCAGCAGCTTCCCCTCCGGGAGCGGGAAGGAGACCCAGTACTTC. It codes for CASSFPSGSGKETQYF. The chain links TRBV11-2 to TRBJ2-5; TRBD2 aligns across 7 bases. CDR3 length: 16 amino acids. V lost 3 bases, J lost 5 bases, and 12 bases stayed unmatched. CDR1 and CDR2 (germline): SGHAT, FQNNGV.

The V gene is TRBV27, the J gene TRBJ2-7, with D perhaps TRBD1 (6 bases). V gave up 5 bases and J gave up 4 bases, with 15 bases separating them. Germline CDR1 MNHEY, CDR2 SMNVEV (reference sequence). The CDR3 consists of 14 residues. The CDR3 coding sequence is TGTGCCAGCAGTCTCGACAGGAAAGGATACGAGCAGTACTTC. Protein: CASSLDRKGYEQYF.

The genes are TRBV10-1 and TRBJ2-1, with unresolved D. The CDR3 has 14 residues. Per the germline V gene, CDR1 is WNHNN and CDR2 is SYGVQD (reference sequence). Trimming took off 1 base at V and 8 bases at J, with 12 bases between the two ends. In DNA form, the CDR3 reads TGCGCCAGCAGTGAGTTGGCCACCCGGGATGAGCAGTTCTTC. Its translation is CASSELATRDEQFF.

The genes are TRBV2 and TRBJ2-7, with TRBD2 matching 16 bases. CDR3 length: 20 residues. Germline assignment: CDR1 SNHLY and CDR2 FYNNEI. V was pared by 6 bases and J by 6 bases, with 20 bases of the junction left unmatched. Here the CDR3 reads CASSLPGTSGRADHRGEQYF. The CDR3, as DNA: TGTGCCAGCAGCCTTCCCGGGACTAGCGGGAGGGCCGATCACCGTGGCGAGCAGTACTTC.

V usage is TRBV28 and J usage is TRBJ1-5, with a weak D call TRBD1 (5 bases). The CDR3 is 14 residues long. Trimming pared 5 bases from V and 2 bases from J, leaving 10 bases between. CDR1 MDHEN and CDR2 SYDVKM come from the germline V gene. CDR3 coding DNA: TGTGCCAGCAGTCAGGGTTATGGCAATCAGCCCCAGCATTTT. It codes for CASSQGYGNQPQHF.

Of note for this clone: At one boundary the junction diverges from the germline segment, which might be a read error. The chain joins TRBV7-9 to TRBJ1-3; D unclear. CDR3 length equals 15 residues. The germline V gene has CDR1 SEHNR and CDR2 FQNEAQ (reference sequence). The CDR3 nucleotides are TGTGCCAGCAGCCTAGGAGGGTCGGCTGGGAACACCATATATTTT. This translates into CASSLGGSAGNTIYF.